The source of this T cell receptor (beta chain) is a study of post-analysis software for immune sequencing data (dated by TCRdb to about 2015). As for the study more broadly: Relapsing-remitting, secondary progressive and progressive-relapsing multiple sclerosis were recorded as disease courses, and subtype annotation was lacking for some patients. A subset of samples was prepared in parallel using single-end sample barcoding, then pooled and co-amplified after Illumina adapter ligation. The patient repertoires were compared against approximately twelve previously published healthy control repertoires obtained from donors aged roughly 6 to 28 years. On the study overall, not on this receptor specifically: The multiple sclerosis patient group was slightly younger than the control group. Strong co-clustering of samples prepared in the same batch was shown by direct clustering with F measure, prompting a batch-effect correction. Multiple sclerosis patients had significantly lower normalized Chao1 diversity than controls, a result that suggests substantial peripheral T-cell clonal expansion. Four to six TRBV segments, including TRBV5-6, TRBV5-1 and TRBV20-1, were significantly more frequent in patients than controls.

On this clonotype: The antigen it binds to is not known. Within one base of it there is no much larger clone, and no base qualities were kept.

To demonstrate the VDJtools post-analysis software, the study profiled TCR beta repertoires from the peripheral blood of about 13 young patients with multiple sclerosis. Multiple sclerosis patients were children and adolescents aged about 6 to 15 years. Libraries came from PCR. The sample was run on an Illumina HiSeq 2500. To reduce PCR and sequencing biases, unique molecular identifiers were incorporated into the TCR beta cDNA libraries. Approximately 500,000 cDNA molecules were obtained for every 1 to 10 million input T cells, so each molecule roughly corresponded to one T cell. The patient libraries were prepared and sequenced using the same protocol as the earlier healthy control dataset. Samples belonging to the same batch were prepared together, multiplexed and sequenced on a shared HiSeq lane. In the authors' own workflow: Raw barcoded reads were processed with MIGEC, discarding single-read molecular identifier groups before consensus assembly and CDR3 extraction. Clonotype tables were post-analysed with VDJtools, and diversity was normalized by down-sampling all datasets to the smallest sample size. Repertoire overlap clustering matched CDR3 amino acid but not nucleotide sequences to correct batch-related cross-sample contamination. The public reads were reprocessed in TCRdb via fastp at Q25 and MiXCR, keeping in-frame beta chains. One record per CDR3 amino acid sequence lists the most common genes and DNA. The V and J calls shown here were made by TCRdb, not taken from the authors' results. This sample lists approximately 400,000 distinct CDR3 sequences; roughly 38% were detected once. Jointly, the top ten make up roughly 13% of the sample.

The V end loses 0 bases and the J end loses 3 bases, and a stretch of 8 bases separates them. The CDR3 covers 14 residues, taking in both the cysteine and the phenylalanine. Kept here is only the CDR3 DNA, which spans 42 bases and is read in frame from base 1. CDR1 and CDR2 (MNHEY, SVGAGI) derive from the germline V gene. The clonotype comes from a girl under 18 with multiple sclerosis. The chain is assembled from TRBV6-5 and TRBJ1-2, with the D gene not confidently named. Specimen: blood. CDR3 region: CASSYSGGDYGYTF. At the DNA level, the sequence is TGTGCCAGCAGTTACTCGGGTGGGGACTATGGCTACACCTTC.